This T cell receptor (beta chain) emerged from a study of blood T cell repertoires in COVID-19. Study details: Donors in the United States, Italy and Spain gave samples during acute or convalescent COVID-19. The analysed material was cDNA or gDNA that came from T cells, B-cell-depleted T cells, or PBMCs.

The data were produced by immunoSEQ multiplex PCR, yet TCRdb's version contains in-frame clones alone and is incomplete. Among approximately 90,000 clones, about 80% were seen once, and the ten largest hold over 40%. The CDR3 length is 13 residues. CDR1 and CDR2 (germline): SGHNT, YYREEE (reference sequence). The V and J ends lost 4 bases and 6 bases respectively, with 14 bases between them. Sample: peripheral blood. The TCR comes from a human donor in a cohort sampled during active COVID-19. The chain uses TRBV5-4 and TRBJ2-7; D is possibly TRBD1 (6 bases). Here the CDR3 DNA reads TGTGCCAGCAGCATACAGGGTAGGGGCGAGCAGTACTTC. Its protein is CASSIQGRGEQYF.